The rows below give T cell receptor beta chains drawn from one sample of a study of cytomegalovirus exposure and HLA in healthy donors. Assay: immunoSEQ multiplex PCR; the TCRdb copy retains only in-frame clones and omits some. The sample includes 100,000 or so clones, nearly 80% of them seen just once. Sequencing was done on a sample of PBMCs. These receptors were obtained from a woman aged 40 to 50 in good health and CMV-seropositive. Both conserved end residues are part of each CDR3. The order of the fields is clone size, CDR3 length, J gene, V gene, D gene, CDR3 DNA, CDR3 protein. D genes are given only for firm matches. Only part of the rows carry a size: once, few, many, or a class if the clone is expanded.

- 17 TRBJ2-3 TRBV5-4 - TGTGCCAGCAGCTTGTGGGGACTCAGAAACCCCTCCGATACGCAGTATTTT CASSLWGLRNPSDTQYF
- 15 TRBJ1-5 TRBV5-1 TRBD1 TGCGCCAGCAGCTTGGAGGGACAGCTAAATCAGCCCCAGCATTTT CASSLEGQLNQPQHF
- 14 TRBJ2-4 TRBV18 - TGTGCCAGCTCACTTGGGCCAGCCAAAAACATTCAGTACTTC CASSLGPAKNIQYF
- 15 TRBJ2-7 TRBV4-2 TRBD2 TGTGCCAGCAGCCAAGCGCTAGCGGGATCATACGAGCAGTACTTC CASSQALAGSYEQYF
- 17 TRBJ1-1 TRBV9 - TGTGCCAGCAGCGTTGACACCCCCGGAGGGCAGAGGACTGAAGCTTTCTTT CASSVDTPGGQRTEAFF
- 15 TRBJ2-7 TRBV5-4 - TGTGCCAGCGGCTTTTTTGGTAGCCCGTCCTACGAGCAGTACTTC CASGFFGSPSYEQYF
few 16 TRBJ2-5 TRBV7-2 TRBD1 TGTGCCAGCAGCTTAGCATCGCAGGGGGTGGGAGAGACCCAGTACTTC CASSLASQGVGETQYF
- 16 TRBJ2-1 TRBV5-1 TRBD1 TGCGCCAGCAGCTTGGACGTCGGGACAGACTACAATGAGCAGTTCTTC CASSLDVGTDYNEQFF
- 17 TRBJ2-2 TRBV7-6 - TGTGCCAGCAGCTCCCGAGGGGGGGGCGCTAGCACCGGGGAGCTGTTTTTT CASSSRGGGASTGELFF
- 15 TRBJ2-4 TRBV4-2 - TGTGCCAGCAGCCAAGATGCGGGGACCAAAAACATTCAGTACTTC CASSQDAGTKNIQYF
once 14 TRBJ2-7 TRBV7-9 - TGTGCCAGCAGTCCAGGGGTCAACTCCTACGAGCAGTACTTC CASSPGVNSYEQYF
- 13 TRBJ2-3 TRBV27 - TGTGCCAGCACTTTCTCAGGCGCAGATACGCAGTATTTT CASTFSGADTQYF
- 12 TRBJ2-2 TRBV14 - TGTGCCAGCAGCCAAGTGTCCGGGGAGCTGCTTTTT CASSQVSGELLF
- 17 TRBJ2-5 TRBV9 - TGTGCCAGCAGCACTCCCCGAACGGGACTTTCGCAGGAGACCCAGTACTTC CASSTPRTGLSQETQYF
- 15 TRBJ1-2 TRBV19 TRBD1 TGTGCCAGTAGTGCAGGGACAGGGAGCCTTGGAGGCTACACCTTC CASSAGTGSLGGYTF
- 16 TRBJ1-1 TRBV6-5 TRBD1 TGTGCCAGCAGTTACCCCAGAACAGACAGGGCTACTGAAGCTTTCTTT CASSYPRTDRATEAFF
- 11 TRBJ2-5 TRBV20-1 TRBD1 TGCAGTGGGGACAGAGGGGAGACCCAGTACTTC CSGDRGETQYF
- 14 TRBJ2-3 TRBV6-4 TRBD2 TGTGCCAGCAGTGAATTGGCGGGAGGAGATACGCAGTATTTT CASSELAGGDTQYF
- 17 TRBJ1-2 TRBV28 - TGTGCCAGCAGTTTATTTGGGGGGGCCCAGACGATCTATGGCTACACCTTC CASSLFGGAQTIYGYTF
- 11 TRBJ2-3 TRBV29-1 - TGCAGCGTTGGAGGCACAGATACGCAGTATTTT CSVGGTDTQYF
- 15 TRBJ2-7 TRBV7-2 TRBD1 TGTGCCAGCAGCAAGGGGGCGGAGTCCCCCTACGAGCAGTACTTC CASSKGAESPYEQYF
once 15 TRBJ2-1 TRBV7-3 TRBD2 TGTGCCAGCAGCGCCACTAGCGGGAACTACAATGAGCAGTTCTTC CASSATSGNYNEQFF
- 12 TRBJ2-7 TRBV19 - TGTGCCAGTGTCGGGACTTCCTACGAGCAGTACTTC CASVGTSYEQYF
- 15 TRBJ2-5 TRBV6-5 - TGTGCCAGCAGTCCTCCTGGGGGGGCGGGGGAGACCCAGTACTTC CASSPPGGAGETQYF
- 13 TRBJ2-1 TRBV7-3 - TGTGCCAGCAGCCGGGGTAGCCCCTATGAGCAGTTCTTC CASSRGSPYEQFF
- 17 TRBJ2-7 TRBV7-9 TRBD2 TGTGCCAGCAGCGGAGGGACTAGCGGAGGGGTGGTTTACGAGCAGTACTTC CASSGGTSGGVVYEQYF
- 15 TRBJ2-7 TRBV28 TRBD1 TGTGCCAGCAGTTCCCCCGGGACAGGGTCCTACGAGCAGTACTTC CASSSPGTGSYEQYF
- 15 TRBJ2-1 TRBV7-9 TRBD2 TGTTCCAGCAGCTTTGGGACTAGCGGGAGAAATGAGCAGTTCTTC CSSSFGTSGRNEQFF
- 14 TRBJ2-7 TRBV4-2 - TGTGCCAGCAGCCAAGAAGTCAGAAACTACGAGCAGTACTTC CASSQEVRNYEQYF
- 15 TRBJ2-7 TRBV19 TRBD1 TGTGCCAGTAAGTTCCGGGCAGGGGGATCGGGAGAGCAGTACTTC CASKFRAGGSGEQYF
- 15 TRBJ1-5 TRBV19 - TGTGCCAGTGGCTCGTGGGAGGGCCTAAATCAGCCCCAGCATTTT CASGSWEGLNQPQHF
once 15 TRBJ2-5 TRBV7-9 - TGTTCCAGCAGCTTTATAGACAGGCTTGGAGAGACCCAGTACTTC CSSSFIDRLGETQYF
- 14 TRBJ2-7 TRBV28 TRBD2 TGTGCCAGCAGTTTGGCGGGAGACAACTACGAGCAGTACTTC CASSLAGDNYEQYF
- 15 TRBJ1-5 TRBV9 - TGTGCCAGCAGCGTAGGAGATGAGCCCTATCAGCCCCAGCATTTT CASSVGDEPYQPQHF
- 13 TRBJ2-7 TRBV5-6 TRBD2 TGTGCCAGCAGCCTCAGTACTAGCGACGAGCAGTACTTC CASSLSTSDEQYF
- 17 TRBJ2-7 TRBV11-1 TRBD2 TGTGCCAGCACACTAAGGGTGCCGGCCCGGGGGGTCTACGAGCAGTACTTC CASTLRVPARGVYEQYF
- 15 TRBJ2-2 TRBV28 TRBD1 TGTGCCAGCAGTTTTCCGGACAGGGACACCGGGGAGCTGTTTTTT CASSFPDRDTGELFF
- 15 TRBJ1-1 TRBV25-1 TRBD1 TGTGCCAGCAGTTCCAGGGGGGCGGGGGGCACTGAAGCTTTCTTT CASSSRGAGGTEAFF
few 17 TRBJ2-7 TRBV4-1 - TGCGCCAGCAGCCAAGAAACGGGTAGTGGCACCGCCTACGAGCAGTACTTC CASSQETGSGTAYEQYF
few 16 TRBJ2-2 TRBV4-2 TRBD2 TGTGCCAGCAGCCAAGACGCGGGGGGGAACACCGGGGAGCTGTTTTTT CASSQDAGGNTGELFF
- 15 TRBJ1-6 TRBV6-1 TRBD1 TGTGCCAGCAGGGGAGACAGGGGGCACGGTTCACCCCTCCACTTT CASRGDRGHGSPLHF
- 16 TRBJ2-2 TRBV11-1 TRBD2 TGTGCCAGCAGCCTTCGGACTAGCGGGACTACCGGGGAGCTGTTTTTT CASSLRTSGTTGELFF
- 14 TRBJ2-7 TRBV2 - TGTGCCAGCAGTGAAGCGAGGAGGGTGGGCGAGCAGTACTTC CASSEARRVGEQYF
- 13 TRBJ1-1 TRBV7-3 - TGTGCCAGCAGCTTAGCGCAGAACACTGAAGCTTTCTTT CASSLAQNTEAFF
- 16 TRBJ1-2 TRBV21-1 - TGTGCCAGCAGCCCCAGGGGGGCGAACAGAGAGTATGGCTACACCTTC CASSPRGANREYGYTF
- 10 TRBJ2-3 TRBV28 - TGTGCCAGGCCAGGGTGTAAGCAGTATTTT CARPGCKQYF
few 14 TRBJ1-5 TRBV5-5 TRBD1 TGTGCCAGCAGCTTGGAAGGGGGCGGACAGCCCCAGCATTTT CASSLEGGGQPQHF
- 20 TRBJ2-4 TRBV4-3 - TGCGCCAGCAGCCAGGATATTCAGGGGACCCGCATCGGGGCCAAAAACATTCAGTACTTC CASSQDIQGTRIGAKNIQYF
- 18 TRBJ2-1 TRBV4-1 TRBD2 TGCGCCAGCAGCCCGAGGACTAGCGGGAGAATTATTATGGATGAGCAGTTCTTC CASSPRTSGRIIMDEQFF
- 17 TRBJ1-5 TRBV10-3 - TGTGCCATCACTAGAAGGGAACCCAGGAGGTGGAATCAGCCCCAGCATTTT CAITRREPRRWNQPQHF
- 16 TRBJ2-2 TRBV19 TRBD2 TGTGCCAGTAGGCGACTAGCGGGAGCGAACACCGGGGAGCTGTTTTTT CASRRLAGANTGELFF
- 15 TRBJ2-7 TRBV6-5 - TGTGCCAGCAGTTACGGGGGGGCTATCGGGGTCGAGCAGTACTTC CASSYGGAIGVEQYF
once 14 TRBJ1-2 TRBV2 - TGTGCCAGCAGCCTACTTAGGGCGGGGGATGGCTACACCTTC CASSLLRAGDGYTF